Listed here are 15 T cell receptor beta chains from one sample, sequenced in a study of cytomegalovirus exposure and HLA in healthy donors (dated by TCRdb to between 2016 and 2019). The library relied on the immunoSEQ multiplex PCR assay. TCRdb carries this immuneACCESS record with in-frame sequences only. Its versions omit some clonotypes, under half of them owing to an unresolved V gene in the studies checked, with the rest unexplained. In all, the sample holds 120,000 or so clones, and approximately 91% of those were seen once. The top ten clones comprise approximately 1.5% of the sample. Sequencing input: PBMCs. These receptors were obtained from a man between 25 and 39 years old in good health and CMV-seronegative.

The V and J genes are TRBV14 and TRBJ2-7, with D perhaps matching TRBD2 (5 bases). Germline CDR1 is SGHDN and CDR2 is FVKESK. Trimming removed 0 bases from V and 6 bases from J, with 12 bases in between. The CDR3 spans 14 residues. In DNA form, the CDR3 reads TGTGCCAGCAGCCAAGAATCTTGGGGAGCCGAGCAGTACTTC. It specifies CASSQESWGAEQYF.

The chain uses TRBV2 and TRBJ1-5, with 9 bases that match TRBD1. The CDR3 runs to 18 residues. The junction had 12 bases not matched to a gene; V was cut back by 2 bases and J by 4 bases. CDR1 and CDR2 from the germline V gene are SNHLY and FYNNEI. CDR3 in amino acids: CASSESMPQGAGNQPQHF. CDR3 DNA sequence: TGTGCCAGCAGTGAAAGTATGCCACAGGGGGCAGGTAATCAGCCCCAGCATTTT.

The V call is TRBV4-3, the J call TRBJ2-1, with D perhaps matching TRBD2 (6 bases). The V gene's germline CDR1 is LGHNA and CDR2 YSLEER. The CDR3 consists of 18 residues. With 0 bases removed from V and 3 bases from J, the gap between germline ends came to 18 bases. The CDR3 bases are TGCGCCAGCAGCCAAGATGGCCCAAGCGGGTCCTACTACAATGAGCAGTTCTTC. Amino acids: CASSQDGPSGSYYNEQFF.

This sequence joins TRBV18 and TRBJ2-7; TRBD2 is a possible D gene (6 bases). CDR1 is KGHSH and CDR2 is LQKENI in the germline V gene. The length of the CDR3 is 14 residues. Trimming shortened V by 10 bases and J by 4 bases, and 20 bases separated the two germline ends. CDR3 region: CATSARRDGYEQYF. The CDR3 DNA sequence: TGTGCCACCTCGGCGCGGCGGGATGGTTACGAGCAGTACTTC.

The gene calls are TRBV6-1 and TRBJ2-1; 10 bases agree with TRBD2. In germline, CDR1 is MNHNS, CDR2 SASEGT. The CDR3 contains 20 residues. Losses at the gene ends were 4 bases for V and 0 bases for J; bases not matched to a gene: 15. CDR3 sequence (DNA): TGTGCCAGCAGTGCCAGTGGGGCTAGCGGGAGACCCCCCTCCTACAATGAGCAGTTCTTC. Translation gives CASSASGASGRPPSYNEQFF.

This chain uses TRBV6-5 with TRBJ2-2; 12 positions match TRBD2. The junction had 9 bases not matched to a gene; V was cut back by 4 bases and J by 9 bases. Germline CDR1 is MNHEY and CDR2 is SVGAGI. This CDR3 contains 16 residues. CDR3 sequence (DNA): TGTGCCAGCAGTTCTTCTAGCGGGAGGGGGTCGCGGGAGCTGTTTTTT. This sequence encodes CASSSSSGRGSRELFF.

This clone was seen only a few times. The J gene is TRBJ2-7, the V gene TRBV7-2; D gene uncertain. V lost 5 bases and J lost 2, with 13 bases in between. Germline loops: CDR1 SGHTA, CDR2 FQGNSA. The CDR3 is 14 residues long. The CDR3 bases are TGTGCCAGCAGCGCCCAGACTGGAACCTACGAGCAGTACTTC. It encodes CASSAQTGTYEQYF.

The chain has TRBV6-1 and TRBJ1-4; D possibly corresponds to TRBD1 (6 bases). Trimming pared 8 bases from V and 2 bases from J, leaving 15 bases between. The CDR3 sequence is 15 residues long. Germline loops: CDR1 MNHNS, CDR2 SASEGT. In DNA, the CDR3 is TGTGCCAGCGTCAGGGGTAGTAACACTAATGAAAAACTGTTTTTT. Its protein product is CASVRGSNTNEKLFF.

V gene TRBV6-5 combines with J gene TRBJ1-1; TRBD1 matches at 10 bases. This CDR3 has 14 amino acids. After removal of 7 bases from V and 6 bases from J, the junction contained 8 bases not matched to a gene. CDR1 is MNHEY and CDR2 is SVGAGI in the germline V gene. For the CDR3, the DNA is TGTGCCAGCAAAGGGGGGACAGGGGCGTCTGAAGCTTTCTTT. This codes for CASKGGTGASEAFF.

The chain couples TRBV25-1 to TRBJ1-2, with D possibly TRBD1 on 5 matching bases. Looked up from germline, CDR1 is MGHDK and CDR2 is SYGVNS. This CDR3 contains 15 residues. The CDR3 sequence: CATQGGQGTNYGYTF. As DNA, the CDR3 is TGTGCGACCCAAGGTGGGCAGGGAACTAACTATGGCTACACCTTC.

This CDR3 reads CASSSKTGAYEQYF. The DNA for the CDR3 is TGTGCCAGCAGCTCGAAAACAGGGGCCTACGAGCAGTACTTC. The chain links TRBV6-5 to TRBJ2-7; 7 bases are shared with TRBD1. Germline V gives CDR1 MNHEY, CDR2 SVGAGI. The CDR3 is 14 residues long. V was pared by 6 bases and J by 2 bases, with 7 bases of the junction left unmatched.

J is TRBJ1-1 and V is TRBV27; D call uncertain. Trimming removed 6 bases at V and 1 base at J, with 12 bases between. The CDR3 has 14 amino acids. The germline gives CDR1 MNHEY, CDR2 SMNVEV (reference sequence). CDR3 loop: CASRRLTENTEAFF. CDR3 DNA sequence: TGTGCCAGCAGGCGCTTAACAGAGAACACTGAAGCTTTCTTT.

The J gene is TRBJ2-2, the V gene TRBV4-2; 11 bases fit TRBD2. Per germline, CDR1 LGHNA and CDR2 YNFKEQ. This CDR3 is 16 amino acids long. V lost 3 bases and J lost 3; bases outside the gene matches: 3. CDR3 amino acids: CASSQKGLADTGELFF. CDR3 in DNA: TGTGCCAGCAGCCAGAAGGGACTAGCGGACACCGGGGAGCTGTTTTTT.

This chain joins TRBV2 and TRBJ1-1, with TRBD1 matching 11 bases. Germline loops: CDR1 SNHLY, CDR2 FYNNEI. The CDR3 is made up of 14 amino acids. Trimming cost V 6 bases and J 3 bases; bases outside gene matches: 3. The CDR3 is CASSPGQGDTEAFF. Here the CDR3 DNA reads TGTGCCAGCAGCCCGGGACAGGGGGACACTGAAGCTTTCTTT. The full variable domain, in which reference TRBV2 and TRBJ1-1 provide the parts outside the CDR3, is EPEVTQTPSHQVTQMGQEVILRCVPISNHLYFYWYRQILGQKVEFLVSFYNNEISEKSEIFDDQFSVERPDGSNFTLKIRSTKLEDSAMYFCASSPGQGDTEAFFGQGTRLTVV.

The genes are TRBV7-9 and TRBJ1-2, with TRBD1 matching over 7 bases. CDR1 is SEHNR and CDR2 is FQNEAQ in the germline V gene (reference sequence). V lost 0 bases to trimming and J lost 3 bases; unmatched junction nucleotides: 4. The CDR3 extends over 15 amino acids. The CDR3 DNA reads as TGTGCCAGCAGCTTAGCCGACAGGGTCGACTATGGCTACACCTTC. Its protein is CASSLADRVDYGYTF.